The TCR beta chain described here comes from a study of Ad26.COV2.S vaccination and SARS-CoV-2 variants (dated by TCRdb to the early 2020s). With respect to the entire study: Donors in the vaccine arm were drawn from COV1001, a phase I-IIa trial of Ad26.COV2.S in healthy adults that was multicentre, randomized, double-blind and placebo-controlled. Ad26.COV2.S was administered intramuscularly at 5 x 10^10 or 1 x 10^11 viral particles, either as a single shot or as two shots given 56 days apart. Trial participants were randomized into five groups of five: low-dose or high-dose Ad26.COV2.S given once or twice, or placebo on both occasions. Throughout the experiments and outcome assessment, investigators stayed blinded to trial group allocation. The TCR-sequenced set comprised about 32 samples: about 19 Ad26.COV2.S vaccine recipients, 5 placebo recipients and 8 SARS-CoV-2 convalescent individuals. TCRbeta repertoire sequencing was used to assess the specificity and breadth of SARS-CoV-2-reactive T cell receptors after Ad26.COV2.S vaccination. Results the study describes overall, beyond this receptor: Non-spike TCR breadth was comparable between vaccine and placebo recipients, consistent with the vaccine containing only spike. Ad26.COV2.S recipients had higher spike-specific TCR breadth than placebo recipients (P = 0.0014). According to the authors, total T cell responses may have been underestimated by the TCR breadth and depth analyses. Substantial breadth of spike-specific CD8+ and CD4+ T cell responses was reported after vaccination. The study was not powered for comparison of responses between vaccine doses or regimens.

CDR3 length: 15 amino acids, cysteine to phenylalanine. The retained sequence is limited to the CDR3, 45 bases, with the frame set at the first base. CDR1 and CDR2 are drawn from the germline V gene: SGHDT, YYEEEE. V gives up 1 base and J gives up 2 bases, and the segment between their germline ends measures 13 bases. TCRbeta CDR3 regions were sequenced with the immunoSEQ Assay. After extraction, genomic DNA underwent amplification by bias-controlled multiplex PCR, followed by high-throughput sequencing. Concerning the study's data processing: To quantify the absolute abundance of every unique TCRbeta CDR3 region, sequences were collapsed and filtered. T cell fraction was estimated by normalizing TCRbeta template counts to usable DNA, with usable DNA measured through amplification of reference genes found in all nucleated cells. Repertoire TCRs were annotated as SARS-CoV-2-specific when V gene, CDR3 amino acid sequence and J gene were exactly matched to a known reactive TCR set. The reference SARS-CoV-2 TCR set came from MIRA and was filtered for enrichment in COVID-19-positive ImmuneCODE repertoires, removing public or cross-reactive TCRs. Using the MIRA antigens, annotated TCRs were further analysed by specific ORF or by position within an ORF. Breadth was defined as the number of annotated unique rearrangements divided by the total number of unique productive rearrangements, and depth was defined as the summed frequency of the annotated unique rearrangements. TCR breadth was compared between groups using two-sided Wilcoxon rank-sum tests. As stored in TCRdb, this immuneACCESS dataset retains in-frame rearrangements with V and J assigned. A fraction of the clones does not appear; measured against another copy, unresolved V genes explain less than half of the discrepancy, and the remainder lacks a known reason. The V and J calls and clone size are taken from that table; D and trimming were inferred from the DNA. The sample table holds roughly 410,000 clones, of which around four fifths were seen once. 7% to 9.5% of the sample comes from the top ten.

A remark on this clone: It lacks a known antigen. No quality values exist for individual bases; no much larger clone is one base distant.

This specimen's treatment or condition label, per the study, means: 19 received Ad26.COV2.S at low or high dose, single or two shots; about 5 received placebo; per-sample allocation not given. Repertoires of vaccine and placebo recipients were sequenced from samples taken on day 63 after the first injection. In Cohort 1b, about 25 adults aged 18-55 years were enrolled at a single site in Boston, USA, between 29 July and 7 August 2020. Ad26.COV2.S was a replication-incompetent adenovirus type 26 vector expressing a prefusion-stabilized SARS-CoV-2 spike protein from the original Wuhan strain. The sequencing here drew on peripheral blood, taken in a trial of Ad26.COV2.S vaccine versus placebo. This TCR was sampled from a person between 18 and 65 years old who received the Ad26.COV2.S COVID-19 vaccine or a placebo. The V gene is TRBV5-6 and the J gene is TRBJ2-7; too little of a D gene remains to name it. CDR3 sequence: CASSLRGSLAYEQYF. DNA sequence: TGTGCCAGCAGCTTGCGTGGGTCGTTAGCCTACGAGCAGTACTTC.